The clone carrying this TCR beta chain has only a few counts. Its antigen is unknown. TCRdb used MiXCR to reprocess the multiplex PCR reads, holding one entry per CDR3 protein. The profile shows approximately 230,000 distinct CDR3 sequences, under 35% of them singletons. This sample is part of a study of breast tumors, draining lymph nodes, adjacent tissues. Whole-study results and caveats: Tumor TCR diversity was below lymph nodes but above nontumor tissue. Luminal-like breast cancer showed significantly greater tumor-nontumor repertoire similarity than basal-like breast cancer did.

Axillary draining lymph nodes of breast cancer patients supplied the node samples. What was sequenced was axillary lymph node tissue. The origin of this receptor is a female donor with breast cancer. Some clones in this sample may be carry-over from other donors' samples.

This chain's CDR3 is CASSHLTRGFGDTQYF. In nucleotides, the CDR3 is TGTGCCAGCAGCCACCTCACTAGGGGTTTCGGAGATACGCAGTATTTT. The chain recombines TRBV3-1 with TRBJ2-3; the D gene could be TRBD1 or TRBD2 (5 bases each). V lost 3 bases and J lost 5, with 18 bases in between. The CDR3 has 16 amino acids. The germline V gene has CDR1 LGHDT and CDR2 YNNKEL (reference sequence).